This note documents a single T cell receptor (beta chain) sequence. Antigen: not known. Deletions cut 4 bases from V and 7 bases from J, with 15 bases between. Germline V gene sequence: CDR1 SGHNT, CDR2 YYREEE (reference sequence). The CDR3 extends over 13 amino acids. Original data processing: CDR3 was compared across clinicopathological groups, and the resulting differences were used to build a distant-metastasis classifier for papillary thyroid cancer. TCRdb re-clonotyped the PCR reads via MiXCR. None of the V and J calls come from the authors' own analysis; TCRdb made them. The table lists about 30,000 clones, about 25% of them singletons. Patients underwent thyroid surgery, and none had received any treatment before it. This entry is derived from a study of metastatic and nonmetastatic thyroid tumors. Overall study: Across peripheral blood and tumor or nodule tissue samples taken from malignant and benign thyroid patients, the repertoires were compared with one another. Findings and limits, study-wide: When malignant thyroid tumors were compared with benign nodules, TCR beta diversity was reportedly significantly higher in the malignant tumors. This held in both blood and tumor samples.

The source is a female donor with papillary thyroid cancer or a benign thyroid nodule (not recorded which). Some clones in this sample may be carry-over from other donors' samples. Sequenced sample: blood. The chain couples TRBV5-4 to TRBJ2-7; tentative D call: TRBD1 (6 bases). The CDR3 protein is CASSLGQTGEQYF. CDR3 DNA sequence: TGTGCCAGCAGCCTCGGACAGACGGGAGAGCAGTACTTC.